These 16 T cell receptor beta chains were sequenced from one sample in a study of blood T cell repertoires in COVID-19. Repertoires were generated with immunoSEQ multiplex PCR, while TCRdb's copy carries only in-frame clones and drops some. The sample lists 300,000 to 400,000 clones, 88% occurring once. Specimen: PBMCs or T cells enriched from blood (not recorded which). These receptors were collected from a woman younger than 35 who had recovered from COVID-19.

This chain links TRBV5-1 with TRBJ2-3; D possibly corresponds to TRBD1 (6 bases). Germline V CDR1 and CDR2: SGHRS, YFSETQ. V lost 4 bases to trimming and J lost 4 bases, with 16 bases between them. CDR3 size: 15 residues. CDR3 sequence: CASSRAGDRADTQYF. The CDR3 nucleotides read TGCGCCAGCAGCAGGGCAGGGGATCGGGCAGATACGCAGTATTTT.

This chain links TRBV7-9 with TRBJ2-5; D is ambiguous. V gave up 5 bases and J gave up 6 bases, with 13 bases separating them. Germline assignment: CDR1 SEHNR and CDR2 FQNEAQ (reference sequence). The CDR3 has 13 residues. CDR3 amino acids: CASSPPGPQTQYF. The CDR3 DNA reads as TGTGCCAGCAGCCCCCCGGGTCCTCAGACCCAGTACTTC.

V is TRBV14 and J is TRBJ2-2, with 9 positions matching TRBD1. Germline lookup yields CDR1 SGHDN and CDR2 FVKESK. CDR3 length: 14 amino acids. V shed 4 bases, J shed 4 bases, and the junction held 1 base outside the gene matches. In nucleotides, the CDR3 is TGTGCCAGCAGCCCGGACAGGGGCACCGGGGAGCTGTTTTTT. Translating gives CASSPDRGTGELFF.

In nucleotides, the CDR3 is TGCGCCAGCAGCGTTACTAGCACAGATACGCAGTATTTT. Protein product: CASSVTSTDTQYF. J is TRBJ2-3 and V is TRBV5-1; D unclear. This CDR3 comprises 13 residues. V was trimmed by 4 bases and J by 0 bases, leaving 6 bases between them. Germline V gene data show CDR1 as SGHRS and CDR2 as YFSETQ.

The CDR3 protein is CASRREGTEAFF. The CDR3 DNA reads TGTGCCAGCAGGCGGGAGGGCACTGAAGCTTTCTTT. J is TRBJ1-1 and V is TRBV2; D unclear. Looked up from germline, CDR1 is SNHLY and CDR2 is FYNNEI. V lost 6 bases to trimming and J lost 4 bases, with 9 bases between them. There are 12 residues in the CDR3.

The chain is built from TRBV14 and TRBJ2-1, with D perhaps TRBD1 (5 bases). From germline, CDR1 is SGHDN and CDR2 FVKESK. Deletions cut 0 bases from V and 9 bases from J, with 12 bases between. The CDR3 runs to 14 residues. The CDR3 spells CASSQDLRVSEQFF. The CDR3 DNA reads as TGTGCCAGCAGCCAAGATCTCAGGGTCAGTGAGCAGTTCTTC.

This chain uses TRBV15 with TRBJ2-3, with 9 bases identical to TRBD1. Germline trimming cut 8 bases from V and 4 bases from J; bases unmatched to any gene: 7. This CDR3 spans 14 amino acids. The germline V gene encodes CDR1 LNHNV and CDR2 YYDKDF (reference sequence). CDR3 sequence reads: CATGTGPGADTQYF. DNA of the CDR3: TGTGCCACCGGGACAGGGCCCGGGGCAGATACGCAGTATTTT.

This chain links TRBV19 with TRBJ2-1; 9 positions match TRBD2. The V gene's germline CDR1 is LNHDA and CDR2 SQIVND (reference sequence). The CDR3 is 17 residues long. Unmatched junction bases numbered 7, after V lost 4 bases and J lost 0 bases. DNA for the CDR3: TGTGCCAGTAGTAATAAACCTAGCGGGGCCTCCTACAATGAGCAGTTCTTC. Amino acid sequence: CASSNKPSGASYNEQFF. Full variable domain (remainder filled in from reference TRBV19 and TRBJ2-1): DGGITQSPKYLFRKEGQNVTLSCEQNLNHDAMYWYRQDPGQGLRLIYYSQIVNDFQKGDIAEGYSVSREKKESFPLTVTSAQKNPTAFYLCASSNKPSGASYNEQFFGPGTRLTVL.

The chain couples TRBV18 to TRBJ1-6; D gene unclear. Germline assignment: CDR1 KGHSH and CDR2 LQKENI. With 2 bases removed from V and 6 bases from J, the gap between germline ends came to 8 bases. This CDR3 has 14 amino acids. CDR3 DNA sequence: TGTGCCAGCTCACCAGCGGCTGCTAATTCACCCCTCCACTTT. This sequence encodes CASSPAAANSPLHF.

The chain joins TRBV3-1 (or the pseudogene TRBV3-2) to TRBJ1-1; 9 nucleotides align to TRBD1. The CDR3 has 14 amino acids. J gave up 10 bases and V 5 bases, and 11 bases lay outside the gene matches. Germline assignment: CDR1 LGHDT and CDR2 YNNKEL (reference sequence). The CDR3 here is CASSGTTGGIRAFF. DNA for the CDR3: TGTGCCAGCAGCGGGACCACAGGGGGCATACGAGCTTTCTTT.

This sequence joins TRBV6-2 or TRBV6-3 and TRBJ1-5, with D unresolved. Trimming removed 4 bases at V and 4 bases at J, with 8 bases between. Germline lookup yields CDR1 MNHEY and CDR2 SVGEGT. This CDR3 has 13 amino acids. The CDR3 nucleotides are TGTGCCAGCAGTTCCCTTTTGAATCAGCCCCAGCATTTT. This sequence encodes CASSSLLNQPQHF.

V is TRBV6-5 and J is TRBJ2-2, with D uncertain. Trimming took 8 bases from V and 5 from J, leaving 6 bases between them. The CDR3 runs 11 residues. Germline-derived CDR1 and CDR2 are MNHEY and SVGAGI. CDR3 protein: CASVRTGELFF. The CDR3 bases are TGTGCCAGCGTGCGAACCGGGGAGCTGTTTTTT.

The DNA for the CDR3 is TGTGCCAGCAGTCCGTCAGGGGCCTCTAATGAAAAACTGTTTTTT. It yields the protein CASSPSGASNEKLFF. The chain recombines TRBV27 with TRBJ1-4; D perhaps matches TRBD1 (6 bases). In germline, CDR1 is MNHEY, CDR2 SMNVEV (reference sequence). The germline V and J ends were trimmed by 5 bases and 3 bases, with 13 bases remaining between them. CDR3 size: 15 residues.

This sequence joins TRBV9 and TRBJ2-2; 9 bases fit TRBD2. The CDR3 spans 18 residues. Germline assignment: CDR1 SGDLS and CDR2 YYNGEE. The V gene end was trimmed by 2 bases and the J gene end by 2 bases; junction bases not matched to a gene: 10. The CDR3 loop reads CASSVTFAGGINTGELFF. The CDR3 nucleotides are TGTGCCAGCAGCGTGACATTTGCGGGGGGGATTAACACCGGGGAGCTGTTTTTT.

This chain links TRBV6-1 with TRBJ2-5; 10 bases line up with TRBD2. The CDR3 consists of 16 residues. From germline, CDR1 is MNHNS and CDR2 SASEGT. The V gene end was trimmed by 1 base and the J gene end by 4 bases; junction bases not matched to a gene: 6. DNA of the CDR3: TGTGCCAGCAGTGAAGTCGGGGCTAGCGGGGGAGAGACCCAGTACTTC. Its translation: CASSEVGASGGETQYF.

The CDR3 DNA follows: TGTGCCAGCAGCCGGGACTCGAATTCACCCCTCCACTTT. The encoded protein is CASSRDSNSPLHF. This rearrangement joins TRBV11-3 to TRBJ1-6, with D possibly being TRBD1 (5 bases). V gave up 5 bases and J gave up 7 bases, with 9 bases separating them. This CDR3 has 13 amino acids. Germline CDR1 is SGHNT and CDR2 is YENEEA.